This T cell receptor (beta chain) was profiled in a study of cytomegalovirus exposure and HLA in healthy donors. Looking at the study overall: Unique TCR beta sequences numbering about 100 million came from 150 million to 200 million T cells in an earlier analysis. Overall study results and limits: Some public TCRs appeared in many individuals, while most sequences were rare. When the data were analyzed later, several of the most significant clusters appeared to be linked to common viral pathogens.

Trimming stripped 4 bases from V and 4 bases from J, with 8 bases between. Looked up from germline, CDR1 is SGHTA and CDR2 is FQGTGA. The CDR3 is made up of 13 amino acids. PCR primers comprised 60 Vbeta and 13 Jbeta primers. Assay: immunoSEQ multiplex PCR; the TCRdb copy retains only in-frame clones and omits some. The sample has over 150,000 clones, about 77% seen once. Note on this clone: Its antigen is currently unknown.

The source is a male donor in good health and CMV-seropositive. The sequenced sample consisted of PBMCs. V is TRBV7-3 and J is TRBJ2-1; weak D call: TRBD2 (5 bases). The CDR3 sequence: CASSWTGYNEQFF. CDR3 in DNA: TGTGCCAGCAGCTGGACTGGATACAATGAGCAGTTCTTC.